The present T cell receptor (beta chain) was sequenced within a study of early T cells in non-severe SARS-CoV-2 infection. Study as a whole: Chains were unpaired, as sequencing was done on bulk RNA from unsorted whole blood.

TCRdb called the 5' RACE reads again in MiXCR, with one record for every CDR3 protein. The sample yields about 59,000 distinct CDR3 sequences, approximately 13% seen once. This CDR3 has 13 residues. The germline V and J ends were trimmed by 0 bases and 7 bases, with 9 bases remaining between them. CDR1 and CDR2 (germline): SGHNT, YENEEA. This sequence was found in an adult who was a healthcare worker with PCR-confirmed SARS-CoV-2 infection or an uninfected control (not recorded which). V and J are TRBV11-3 and TRBJ1-1; the D is unclear. Sequencing was performed on whole blood, taken at baseline. CDR3 residues: CASSLDPKGEAFF. CDR3 in DNA: TGTGCCAGCAGCTTAGATCCCAAGGGTGAAGCTTTCTTT.